The 12 T cell receptor beta chains below were found in one sample sequenced in a study of spatial heterogeneity in lung cancer. Specified time point: sample taken at primary tumor resection. For these TCRs, the target antigens are not known. Study results and limitations: Within tumors, counts of expanded alpha and beta TCRs tracked tumor mutation counts.

TCRdb itself ran the 5' RACE reads through MiXCR, one entry per CDR3 protein. The data contain 100,000 or so distinct CDR3 sequences, roughly 4.5% of them singletons. The sequencing here drew on lung tumor tissue, taken at surgery. These TCRs come from a male donor with early-stage non-small cell lung cancer.

This clonotype was seen ten or more times. The chain is built from TRBV6-1 and TRBJ1-1, with D uncertain. Trimming pared 4 bases from V and 4 bases from J, leaving 10 bases between. The CDR3 has 13 amino acids. The V gene's germline CDR1 is MNHNS and CDR2 SASEGT. This chain's CDR3 is CASSGNRFTEAFF. CDR3 DNA: TGTGCCAGCAGTGGGAATCGGTTCACTGAAGCTTTCTTT.

This clonotype has at least ten counts. The chain combines TRBV28 with TRBJ2-7; D gene ambiguous. This CDR3 is 16 amino acids long. Germline loops: CDR1 MDHEN, CDR2 SYDVKM. V lost 3 bases, J lost 4 bases, and 19 bases lay in between. The DNA for the CDR3 is TGTGCCAGCAGTTTGCTAGACAACTCACTGTCGTACGAGCAGTACTTC. It is translated as CASSLLDNSLSYEQYF.

This clonotype was counted between two and nine times. The genes are TRBV18 and TRBJ1-1; possibly TRBD1 for D (6 bases). This CDR3 spans 15 amino acids. Germline V gives CDR1 KGHSH, CDR2 LQKENI. V lost 3 bases and J 5 bases, leaving 16 bases between the germline ends. CDR3 in DNA: TGTGCCAGCTCACCCGAGCCCCCAGGGGTAACTGAAGCTTTCTTT. Translating it yields CASSPEPPGVTEAFF.

This clonotype was seen at least ten times. The chain is built from TRBV4-1 and TRBJ1-3; no firm D call. The CDR3 has 14 amino acids. The V and J ends lost 1 base and 2 bases respectively, with 6 bases between them. The germline V gene has CDR1 MGHRA and CDR2 YSYEKL. CDR3 nucleotides: TGCGCCAGCAGCCAAGTAACCGCTGGAAACACCATATATTTT. Translating it yields CASSQVTAGNTIYF.

Note on this clonotype: This may come from a read error, since a much larger clone is one base off. J is TRBJ2-5 and V is TRBV7-9; unclear D gene. This CDR3 comprises 14 residues. Germline-derived CDR1 and CDR2 are SEHNR and FQNEAQ (reference sequence). The CDR3 sequence is CASSLALNQETRYF. The CDR3 coding sequence is TGTGCCAGCAGCTTAGCGCTCAACCAAGAGACCCGGTACTTC. Filled out from reference TRBV7-9 and TRBJ2-5, the complete variable domain reads DTGVSQNPRHKITKRGQNVTFRCDPISEHNRLYWYRQTLGQGPEFLTYFQNEAQLEKSRLLSDRFSAERPKGSFSTLEIQRTEQGDSAMYLCASSLALNQETRYFGPGTRLLVL.

This clonotype showed up many times. The V call is TRBV5-1, the J call TRBJ1-1; D unresolved. V gave up 4 bases and J gave up 1 base, with 8 bases separating them. CDR3 length equals 13 residues. CDR1 is SGHRS, CDR2 YFSETQ, per germline. The chain's CDR3 is CASSGQENTEAFF. DNA of the CDR3: TGCGCCAGCAGCGGGCAAGAGAACACTGAAGCTTTCTTT. Drawing the rest from reference TRBV5-1 and TRBJ1-1, the complete variable domain is KAGVTQTPRYLIKTRGQQVTLSCSPISGHRSVSWYQQTPGQGLQFLFEYFSETQRNKGNFPGRFSGRQFSNSRSEMNVSTLELGDSALYLCASSGQENTEAFFGQGTRLTVV.

This clonotype was observed at least ten times. The J gene is TRBJ1-2, the V gene TRBV9, with 8 positions matching TRBD1. After removal of 0 bases from V and 7 bases from J, the junction contained 5 bases not matched to a gene. The germline gives CDR1 SGDLS, CDR2 YYNGEE. This CDR3 contains 14 residues. The CDR3 nucleotides read TGTGCCAGCAGCGTAGGACAGGGGAAGACTGGCTACACCTTC. It yields the protein CASSVGQGKTGYTF.

In this sample, this clonotype turned up many times. The J gene is TRBJ2-4, the V gene TRBV4-1; the D is unclear. V was shortened by 1 base and J by 0 bases, with 10 bases between the two germline ends. Germline CDR1 and CDR2: MGHRA and YSYEKL. The CDR3 has 16 amino acids. The CDR3: CASSQVPTLAKNIQYF. The DNA of the CDR3 is TGCGCCAGCAGCCAAGTCCCCACTTTAGCCAAAAACATTCAGTACTTC.

The sample holds many counts of this clonotype. The rearrangement links TRBV6-6 to TRBJ2-7, with D perhaps being TRBD1 or TRBD2 (5 bases each). The V gene's germline CDR1 is MNHNY and CDR2 SVGAGI (reference sequence). CDR3 size: 14 residues. V was shortened by 2 bases and J by 6 bases, with 14 bases between the two germline ends. CDR3 coding DNA: TGTGCCAGCAGTTACAACGGGGCGGTTGGCGAGCAGTACTTC. Translation gives CASSYNGAVGEQYF.

This clonotype was seen at least ten times. CDR3 amino acids: CASSRSGPTDTQYF. The CDR3 region has the DNA TGCGCCAGCAGCCGTAGCGGACCCACAGATACGCAGTATTTT. This rearrangement joins TRBV5-1 to TRBJ2-3; a possible D gene is TRBD2 (6 bases). Per the germline V gene, CDR1 is SGHRS and CDR2 is YFSETQ. Deletions cut 4 bases from V and 2 bases from J, with 11 bases between. The CDR3 has 14 residues.

In this sample, this clonotype turned up many times. V and J are TRBV20-1 and TRBJ1-5; D is possibly TRBD1 (5 bases). Germline CDR1 DFQATT, CDR2 SNEGSKA (reference sequence). Trimming took 5 bases from V and 7 from J, leaving 18 bases between them. The CDR3 runs 14 residues. CDR3 sequence: CSAGRGGKSQPQHF. CDR3 nucleotide sequence: TGCAGTGCTGGAAGGGGAGGGAAGAGCCAGCCCCAGCATTTT.

This clonotype has ten or more counts. CDR3 in DNA: TGCAGTGCTGTTACAGGGGGAAATCAGCCCCAGCATTTT. It translates to CSAVTGGNQPQHF. V usage is TRBV20-1 and J usage is TRBJ1-5, with 8 bases aligning to TRBD1. Germline CDR1 reads DFQATT; CDR2 reads SNEGSKA (reference sequence). The CDR3 length is 13 residues. Germline trimming cut 5 bases from V and 4 bases from J; bases unmatched to any gene: 4.